These 21 T cell receptor beta chains originate from one sample sequenced in a study of T cells in Graves' hyperthyroidism and ophthalmopathy. Researchers amplified the TCR beta CDR3 regions from RNA transcripts. Researchers ran a first-round RT-PCR on the TCR CDR3 using the HTBI primer set. One entry per CDR3 protein, called by TCRdb with MiXCR from the multiplex PCR reads. The table shows approximately 400,000 distinct CDR3 sequences, with about 18% occurring only once. Sequencing was done on a sample of blood. Source of these receptors: a man younger than 35 with Graves' ophthalmopathy.

The chain is built from TRBV28 and TRBJ2-3; D not certain. Germline CDR1 is MDHEN and CDR2 is SYDVKM. This CDR3 has 16 residues. Trimming took 1 base from V and 4 from J, leaving 15 bases between them. CDR3 nucleotides: TGTGCCAGCAGTTTATACCGCCCTTCCAGTCCAGATACGCAGTATTTT. The encoded protein is CASSLYRPSSPDTQYF.

As concerns this clonotype: This could be a read error, since a much larger clone is one nucleotide away. V is TRBV12-3 or TRBV12-4 and J is TRBJ1-6, with a weak D call TRBD1 (6 bases). V gave up 1 base and J gave up 10 bases, with 8 bases separating them. This CDR3 region has 13 residues. CDR3 protein: CASSLGGHSPLHF. The CDR3 DNA follows: TGTGCCAGCAGTTTAGGGGGGCACTCACCCCTCCACTTT.

At least ten counts were recorded for this clonotype. This chain joins TRBV2 and TRBJ1-2; D unclear. Trimming removed 2 bases from V and 1 base from J, with 8 bases in between. CDR1 and CDR2 (germline): SNHLY, FYNNEI. CDR3 size: 14 residues. The CDR3 loop reads CASSEPSFNYGYTF. CDR3 in DNA: TGTGCCAGCAGTGAACCGAGCTTTAACTATGGCTACACCTTC.

The V call is TRBV5-4, the J call TRBJ1-1; D may be TRBD1 (6 bases). The germline V gene has CDR1 SGHNT and CDR2 YYREEE (reference sequence). The CDR3 contains 17 residues. V lost 2 bases, J lost 3 bases, and 20 bases lay in between. CDR3 in amino acids: CASSLLQGTGGYTEAFF. CDR3 nucleotide sequence: TGTGCCAGCAGCTTACTACAGGGCACCGGCGGGTACACTGAAGCTTTCTTT.

The rearrangement joins TRBV12-3 or TRBV12-4 to TRBJ2-1, with TRBD2 matching over 11 bases. The CDR3 has 15 amino acids. The J segment lost 13 bases and the V segment lost 6 bases, leaving 14 bases of the junction unmatched. The CDR3: CASSSSAISGGVQFF. In DNA, the CDR3 is TGTGCCAGCAGCTCCTCTGCTATTAGCGGGGGGGTTCAGTTCTTC.

The rearrangement links TRBV29-1 to TRBJ2-5; D tentatively reads TRBD1 or TRBD2 (5 bases each). CDR3 size: 13 residues. Trimming left V 4 bases short and J 3 bases short, with 12 bases between. Looked up from germline, CDR1 is SQVTM and CDR2 is ANQGSEA. The CDR3 nucleotides are TGCAGCGTTGTGAAGGGGACGAAAGAGACCCAGTACTTC. Its translation is CSVVKGTKETQYF.

A few counts support this clonotype. The chain combines TRBV5-1 with TRBJ1-4, with D possibly TRBD1 on 6 matching bases. V gave up 3 bases and J gave up 5 bases, with 8 bases separating them. The CDR3 is 13 amino acids. Germline assignment: CDR1 SGHRS and CDR2 YFSETQ. The CDR3 region is CASSSTGNEKLFF. The CDR3, as DNA: TGCGCCAGCAGCTCGACAGGAAATGAAAAACTGTTTTTT.

Many counts were recorded for this clonotype. A single base separates this from a much larger clone, so it may be a read error. V and J are TRBV20-1 and TRBJ2-5, with 7 bases aligning to TRBD2. This CDR3 comprises 14 residues. The junction had 4 bases not matched to a gene; V was cut back by 2 bases and J by 1 base. Germline CDR1 and CDR2: DFQATT and SNEGSKA (reference sequence). In DNA, the CDR3 is TGCAGTGCTAGAAGCGGGGCCCTCCAAGAGACCCAGTACTTC. Amino acids: CSARSGALQETQYF.

This clonotype was counted between two and nine times. V gene TRBV5-1 combines with J gene TRBJ2-2, with a tentative D call TRBD1 (6 bases). V gave up 4 bases and J gave up 4 bases, with 11 bases separating them. This CDR3 comprises 14 residues. The germline gives CDR1 SGHRS, CDR2 YFSETQ. The CDR3 bases are TGCGCCAGCAGCATTGCAGGGGCCACCGGGGAGCTGTTTTTT. Protein product: CASSIAGATGELFF.

The chain employs TRBV20-1 and TRBJ2-2; no reliable D call. The V end was cut by 3 bases, the J end by 0 bases, with 20 bases between. The germline CDR1 and CDR2 sequences are DFQATT and SNEGSKA (reference sequence). The CDR3 totals 18 residues. The CDR3 protein is CSARPLSLRSANTGELFF. In nucleotides, the CDR3 is TGCAGTGCTAGGCCCCTTTCGCTTCGGTCCGCGAACACCGGGGAGCTGTTTTTT.

As to this clonotype: A much larger clone lies a single base off, so this may be a read error. The chain combines TRBV2 with TRBJ2-1; D not certain. The end of the DNA is better explained by TRBJ2-7, so the J call may be wrong. The CDR3 runs 12 residues. Germline V gene lookup returns CDR1 SNHLY and CDR2 FYNNEI. The CDR3 region has the DNA TGTGCCAGCAGTTGGGGTTGGAATGAGCAGTACTTC. The encoded protein is CASSWGWNEQYF.

This clonotype was detected ten times or more. The chain uses TRBV28 and TRBJ1-2; 9 nucleotides align to TRBD1. The CDR3 contains 14 residues. V trimming: 6 bases; J trimming: 7 bases; junction bases outside the gene matches: 9. In germline, CDR1 is MDHEN, CDR2 SYDVKM. CDR3 loop: CASRTTGGGSGYTF. CDR3 nucleotides: TGTGCCAGCAGAACCACAGGGGGCGGGTCTGGCTACACCTTC.

The rearrangement links TRBV12-3 or TRBV12-4 to TRBJ2-2; 14 nucleotides line up with TRBD2. The trim removed 5 bases at V and 4 bases at J, leaving 6 bases unmatched. The CDR3 loop spans 17 amino acids. CDR3 amino acids: CASSKGLAGGRTGELFF. CDR3 DNA sequence: TGTGCCAGCAGTAAAGGACTAGCGGGGGGACGCACCGGGGAGCTGTTTTTT.

The V gene is TRBV19, the J gene TRBJ2-7; 9 bases fit TRBD1. The CDR3 is made up of 14 amino acids. Losses at the gene ends were 5 bases for V and 5 bases for J; bases not matched to a gene: 7. Germline V lookup: CDR1 LNHDA, CDR2 SQIVND (reference sequence). CDR3 sequence reads: CASSGWTGADEQYF. CDR3 in DNA: TGTGCCAGTAGTGGGTGGACAGGGGCGGACGAGCAGTACTTC.

The chain couples TRBV19 to TRBJ2-1; no reliable D call. Germline V gene data show CDR1 as LNHDA and CDR2 as SQIVND (reference sequence). This CDR3 region has 15 residues. V lost 4 bases and J lost 8, with 18 bases in between. CDR3 nucleotide sequence: TGTGCCAGTAGTAGGGTGACTTCGGGTGGTCATGAGCAGTTCTTC. This translates into CASSRVTSGGHEQFF.

The chain is built from TRBV20-1 and TRBJ2-7; TRBD1 matches 8 bases. Germline V CDR1 and CDR2: DFQATT, SNEGSKA (reference sequence). After removal of 6 bases from V and 5 bases from J, the junction contained 6 bases not matched to a gene. The CDR3 covers 12 residues. For the CDR3, the DNA is TGCAGTGCAACGGGACAGGATCACGAGCAGTACTTC. Protein product: CSATGQDHEQYF.

Remarks on this clonotype: Given a much more abundant clone one base away, this may be a read error. The chain has TRBV28 and TRBJ1-2; 9 bases are a match to TRBD1. Per germline, CDR1 MDHEN and CDR2 SYDVKM. V shed 3 bases and J 7 bases; nucleotides not matched to a gene: 9. The CDR3 is made up of 15 amino acids. The CDR3 DNA reads TGTGCCAGCAGTTTCTATCCGGGACAGGGCACTGGCTACACCTTC. Translating it yields CASSFYPGQGTGYTF.

The table lists this clonotype with many counts. The chain carries TRBV11-2 and TRBJ1-1; possibly TRBD1 for D (5 bases). V lost 0 bases to trimming and J lost 6 bases, with 8 bases between them. The germline V gene encodes CDR1 SGHAT and CDR2 FQNNGV. This CDR3 contains 13 residues. The CDR3 region is CASSLDRVAEAFF. For the CDR3, the DNA is TGTGCCAGCAGCTTAGACAGGGTCGCTGAAGCTTTCTTT.

This clonotype was found a few times. The chain combines TRBV5-1 with TRBJ1-1, with a weak D call TRBD1 (5 bases). The V and J ends lost 3 bases and 2 bases respectively, with 17 bases between them. This CDR3 is built from 16 residues. From germline, CDR1 is SGHRS and CDR2 YFSETQ. The CDR3 spells CASSSKRGPRNTEAFF. The DNA of the CDR3 is TGCGCCAGCAGCTCAAAGCGGGGACCGAGAAACACTGAAGCTTTCTTT.

This clonotype was counted many times. The rearrangement joins TRBV6-1 to TRBJ2-3; D might be TRBD1 or TRBD2, each matching 5 bases. The V gene's germline CDR1 is MNHNS and CDR2 SASEGT. This CDR3 comprises 14 residues. V lost 6 bases and J 1 base, leaving 11 bases between the germline ends. The CDR3 region is CASSREGGTDTQYF. In nucleotides, the CDR3 is TGTGCCAGCAGCCGGGAAGGGGGCACAGATACGCAGTATTTT.

The V call is TRBV28, the J call TRBJ1-2; D unclear. Germline-derived CDR1 and CDR2 are MDHEN and SYDVKM. V shed 3 bases and J shed 0 bases, with 5 bases lying between them. This CDR3 has 13 residues. Here the CDR3 reads CASSLKANYGYTF. The DNA for the CDR3 is TGTGCCAGCAGTTTGAAGGCTAACTATGGCTACACCTTC.